This T cell receptor (beta chain) was documented in a study of T cell repertoires in cytomegalovirus infection. Germline CDR1 MNHEY, CDR2 SVGEGT. The V segment lost 2 bases and the J segment 3 bases; nucleotides outside the gene matches: 6. This CDR3 has 15 amino acids. TCRdb re-called the reads through MiXCR, storing one row per CDR3 protein. The sample has approximately 170,000 distinct CDR3 sequences, 17% seen once; the top ten hold roughly 20%. Source material: CD8+ T cells from PBMCs. The chain uses TRBV6-2 or TRBV6-3 and TRBJ2-7; the match to TRBD1 covers 8 bases. This receptor was identified in a human donor in good health (CMV status not recorded). Some clones in this sample may be carry-over from other donors' samples. CDR3 sequence (DNA): TGTGCCAGCAGTTACCCGGACAGGGAGGACTACGAGCAGTACTTC. This sequence encodes CASSYPDREDYEQYF.